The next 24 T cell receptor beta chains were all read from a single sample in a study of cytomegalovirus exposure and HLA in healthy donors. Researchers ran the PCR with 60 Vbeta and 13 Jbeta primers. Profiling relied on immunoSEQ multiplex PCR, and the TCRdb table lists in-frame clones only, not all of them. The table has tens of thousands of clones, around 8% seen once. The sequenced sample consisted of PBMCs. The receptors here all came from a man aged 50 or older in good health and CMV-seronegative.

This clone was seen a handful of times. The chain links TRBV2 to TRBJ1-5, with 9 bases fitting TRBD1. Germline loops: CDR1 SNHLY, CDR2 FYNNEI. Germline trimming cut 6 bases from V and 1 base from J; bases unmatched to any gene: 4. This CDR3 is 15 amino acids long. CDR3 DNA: TGTGCCAGCAGGGGGGACAGGGAGAGCAATCAGCCCCAGCATTTT. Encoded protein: CASRGDRESNQPQHF.

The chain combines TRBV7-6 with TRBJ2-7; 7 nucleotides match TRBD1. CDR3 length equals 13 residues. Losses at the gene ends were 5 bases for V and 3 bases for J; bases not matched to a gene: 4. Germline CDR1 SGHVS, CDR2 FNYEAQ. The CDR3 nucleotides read TGTGCCAGCAGCCCAGACAGGGACTACGAGCAGTACTTC. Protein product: CASSPDRDYEQYF. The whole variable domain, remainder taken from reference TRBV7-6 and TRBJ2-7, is GAGVSQSPRYKVTKRGQDVALRCDPISGHVSLYWYRQALGQGPEFLTYFNYEAQQDKSGLPNDRFSAERPEGSISTLTIQRTEQRDSAMYRCASSPDRDYEQYFGPGTRLTVT.

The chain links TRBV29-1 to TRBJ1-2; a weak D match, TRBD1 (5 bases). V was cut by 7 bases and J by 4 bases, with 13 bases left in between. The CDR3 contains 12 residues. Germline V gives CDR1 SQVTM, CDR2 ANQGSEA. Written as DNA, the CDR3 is TGCAGCGCTTACTTTGACAGCTATGGCTACACCTTC. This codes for CSAYFDSYGYTF.

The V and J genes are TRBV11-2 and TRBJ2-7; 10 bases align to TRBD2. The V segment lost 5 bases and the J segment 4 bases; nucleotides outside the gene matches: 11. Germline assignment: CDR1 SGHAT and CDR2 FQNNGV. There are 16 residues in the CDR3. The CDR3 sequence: CASSPRTSGLIYEQYF. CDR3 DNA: TGTGCCAGCAGCCCCAGGACTAGCGGACTTATTTACGAGCAGTACTTC.

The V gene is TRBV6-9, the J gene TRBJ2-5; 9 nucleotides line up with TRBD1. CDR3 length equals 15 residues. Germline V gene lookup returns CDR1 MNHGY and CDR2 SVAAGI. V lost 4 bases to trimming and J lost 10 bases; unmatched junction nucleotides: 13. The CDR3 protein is CASSSHRDRENGQYF. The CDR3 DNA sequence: TGTGCCAGCAGTTCCCACCGGGACAGGGAGAATGGCCAGTACTTC.

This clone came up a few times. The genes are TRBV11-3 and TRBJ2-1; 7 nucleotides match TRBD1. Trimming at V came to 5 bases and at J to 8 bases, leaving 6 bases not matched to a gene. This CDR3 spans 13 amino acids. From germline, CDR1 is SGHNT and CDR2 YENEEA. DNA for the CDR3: TGTGCCAGCAGCCTCACAGGGGCGGATGAGCAGTTCTTC. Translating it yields CASSLTGADEQFF.

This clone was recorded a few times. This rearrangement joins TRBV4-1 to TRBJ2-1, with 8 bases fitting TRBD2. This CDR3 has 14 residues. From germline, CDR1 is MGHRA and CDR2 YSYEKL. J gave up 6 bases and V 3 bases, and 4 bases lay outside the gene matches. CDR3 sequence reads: CASSHPGGGNEQFF. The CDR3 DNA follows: TGCGCCAGCAGCCATCCGGGGGGGGGCAATGAGCAGTTCTTC.

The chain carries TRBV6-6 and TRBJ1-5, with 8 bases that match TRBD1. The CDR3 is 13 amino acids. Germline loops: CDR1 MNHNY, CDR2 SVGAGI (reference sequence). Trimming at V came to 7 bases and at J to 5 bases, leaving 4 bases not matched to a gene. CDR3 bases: TGTGCCAGCAAGCCAGGGGGCGATCAGCCCCAGCATTTT. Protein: CASKPGGDQPQHF.

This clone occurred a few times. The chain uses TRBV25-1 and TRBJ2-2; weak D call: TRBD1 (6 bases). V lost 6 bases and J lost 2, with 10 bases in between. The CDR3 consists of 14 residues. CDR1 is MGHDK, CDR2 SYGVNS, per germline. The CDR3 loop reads CASRSGTNTGELFF. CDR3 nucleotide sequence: TGTGCCAGCAGATCTGGGACAAACACCGGGGAGCTGTTTTTT.

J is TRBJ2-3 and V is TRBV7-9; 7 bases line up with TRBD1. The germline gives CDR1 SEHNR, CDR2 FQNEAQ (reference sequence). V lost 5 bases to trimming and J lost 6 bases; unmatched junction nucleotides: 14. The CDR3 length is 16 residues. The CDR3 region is CASSPRDSPTADTQYF. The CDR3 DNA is TGTGCCAGCAGCCCCCGGGACAGCCCGACGGCGGATACGCAGTATTTT.

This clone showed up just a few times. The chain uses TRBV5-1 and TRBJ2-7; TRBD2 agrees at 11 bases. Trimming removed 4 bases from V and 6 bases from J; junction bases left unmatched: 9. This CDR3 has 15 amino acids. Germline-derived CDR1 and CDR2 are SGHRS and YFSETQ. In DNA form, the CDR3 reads TGCGCCAGCAGCGCCTTTAGCGGGGGGGCGGCCGAGCAGTACTTC. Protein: CASSAFSGGAAEQYF.

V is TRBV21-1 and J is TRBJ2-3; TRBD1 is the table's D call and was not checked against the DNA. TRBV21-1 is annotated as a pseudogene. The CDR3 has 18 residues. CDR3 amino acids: CASSKEGDLAEFTDTQYF. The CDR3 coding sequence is TGTGCCAGCAGCAAAGAAGGGGATCTGGCGGAGTTCACAGATACGCAGTATTTT.

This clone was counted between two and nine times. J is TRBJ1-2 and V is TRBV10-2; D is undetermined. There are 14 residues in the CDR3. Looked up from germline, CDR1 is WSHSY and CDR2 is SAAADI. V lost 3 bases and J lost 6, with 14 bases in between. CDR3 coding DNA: TGCGCCAGCAGTGAATACTGGAGTGGTGATGGCTACACCTTC. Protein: CASSEYWSGDGYTF.

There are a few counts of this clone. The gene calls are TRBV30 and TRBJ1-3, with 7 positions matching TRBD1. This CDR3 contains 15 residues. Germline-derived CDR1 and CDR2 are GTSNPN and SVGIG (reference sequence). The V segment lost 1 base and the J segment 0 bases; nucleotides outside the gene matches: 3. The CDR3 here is CAWSATGSSGNTIYF. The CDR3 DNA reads TGTGCCTGGAGTGCGACAGGGAGCTCTGGAAACACCATATATTTT.

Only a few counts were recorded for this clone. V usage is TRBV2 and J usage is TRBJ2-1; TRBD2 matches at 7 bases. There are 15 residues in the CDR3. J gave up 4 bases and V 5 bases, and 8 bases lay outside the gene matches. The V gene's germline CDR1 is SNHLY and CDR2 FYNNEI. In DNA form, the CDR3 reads TGTGCCAGCAGTCAACTGGGAGGGTCTTACAATGAGCAGTTCTTC. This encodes CASSQLGGSYNEQFF.

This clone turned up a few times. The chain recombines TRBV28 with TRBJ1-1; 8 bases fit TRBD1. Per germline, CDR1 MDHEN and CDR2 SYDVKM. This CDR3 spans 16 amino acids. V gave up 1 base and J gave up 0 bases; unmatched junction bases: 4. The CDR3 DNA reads TGTGCCAGCAGTTTATCAGGGGGCCTCATGAACACTGAAGCTTTCTTT. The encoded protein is CASSLSGGLMNTEAFF. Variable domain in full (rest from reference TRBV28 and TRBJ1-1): DVKVTQSSRYLVKRTGEKVFLECVQDMDHENMFWYRQDPGLGLRLIYFSYDVKMKEKGDIPEGYSVSREKKERFSLILESASTNQTSMYLCASSLSGGLMNTEAFFGQGTRLTVV.

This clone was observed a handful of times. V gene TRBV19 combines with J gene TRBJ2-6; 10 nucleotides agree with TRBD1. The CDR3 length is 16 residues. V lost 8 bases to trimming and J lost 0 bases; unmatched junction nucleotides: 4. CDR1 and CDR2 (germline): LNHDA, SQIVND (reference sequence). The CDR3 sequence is CASQDRGSSGANVLTF. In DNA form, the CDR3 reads TGTGCCAGTCAGGACAGGGGGAGCTCTGGGGCCAACGTCCTGACTTTC.

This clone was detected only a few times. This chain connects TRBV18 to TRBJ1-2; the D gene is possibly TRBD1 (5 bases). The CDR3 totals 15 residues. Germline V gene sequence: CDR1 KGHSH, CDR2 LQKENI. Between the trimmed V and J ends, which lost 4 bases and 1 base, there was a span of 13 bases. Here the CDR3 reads CASSRDSSFNYGYTF. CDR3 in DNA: TGTGCCAGCTCACGCGACAGTTCCTTTAACTATGGCTACACCTTC.

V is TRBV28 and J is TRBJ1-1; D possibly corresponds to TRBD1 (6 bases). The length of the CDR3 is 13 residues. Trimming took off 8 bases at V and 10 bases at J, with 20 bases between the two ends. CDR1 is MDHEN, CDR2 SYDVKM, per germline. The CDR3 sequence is CASRKRGGRGAFF. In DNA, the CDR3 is TGTGCCAGCCGAAAAAGAGGGGGTAGGGGAGCTTTCTTT.

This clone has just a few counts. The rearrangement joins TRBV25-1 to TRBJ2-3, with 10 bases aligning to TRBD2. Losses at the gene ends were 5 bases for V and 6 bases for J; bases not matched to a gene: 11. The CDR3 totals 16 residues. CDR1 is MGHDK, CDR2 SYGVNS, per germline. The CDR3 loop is CASSPHSGRSVDTQYF. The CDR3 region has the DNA TGTGCCAGCAGTCCCCATAGCGGGAGGTCCGTGGATACGCAGTATTTT.

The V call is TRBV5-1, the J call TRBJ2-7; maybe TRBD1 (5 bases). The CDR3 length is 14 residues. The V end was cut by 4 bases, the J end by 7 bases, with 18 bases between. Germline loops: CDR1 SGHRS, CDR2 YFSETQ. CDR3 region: CASSLQGPLIEQYF. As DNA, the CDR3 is TGCGCCAGCAGCCTGCAGGGCCCACTTATTGAGCAGTACTTC.

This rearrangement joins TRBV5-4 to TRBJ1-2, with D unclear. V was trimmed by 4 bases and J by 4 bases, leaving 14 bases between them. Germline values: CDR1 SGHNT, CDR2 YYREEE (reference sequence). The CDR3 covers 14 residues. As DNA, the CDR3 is TGTGCCAGCAGCCGCCCGGGGTCGGGCTATGGCTACACCTTC. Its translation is CASSRPGSGYGYTF.

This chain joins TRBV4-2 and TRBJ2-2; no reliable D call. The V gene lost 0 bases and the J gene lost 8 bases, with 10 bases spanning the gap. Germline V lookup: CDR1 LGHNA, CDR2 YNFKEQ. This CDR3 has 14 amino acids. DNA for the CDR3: TGTGCCAGCAGCCAAGATCGTCCAGTGGGGGAGCTGTTTTTT. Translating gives CASSQDRPVGELFF.

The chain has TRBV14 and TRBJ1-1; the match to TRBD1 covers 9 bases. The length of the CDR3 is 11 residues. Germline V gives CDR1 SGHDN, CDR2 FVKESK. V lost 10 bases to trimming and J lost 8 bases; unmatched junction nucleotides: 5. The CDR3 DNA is TGTGCCACCGGGACAGGGCCCGAAGCTTTCTTT. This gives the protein CATGTGPEAFF.